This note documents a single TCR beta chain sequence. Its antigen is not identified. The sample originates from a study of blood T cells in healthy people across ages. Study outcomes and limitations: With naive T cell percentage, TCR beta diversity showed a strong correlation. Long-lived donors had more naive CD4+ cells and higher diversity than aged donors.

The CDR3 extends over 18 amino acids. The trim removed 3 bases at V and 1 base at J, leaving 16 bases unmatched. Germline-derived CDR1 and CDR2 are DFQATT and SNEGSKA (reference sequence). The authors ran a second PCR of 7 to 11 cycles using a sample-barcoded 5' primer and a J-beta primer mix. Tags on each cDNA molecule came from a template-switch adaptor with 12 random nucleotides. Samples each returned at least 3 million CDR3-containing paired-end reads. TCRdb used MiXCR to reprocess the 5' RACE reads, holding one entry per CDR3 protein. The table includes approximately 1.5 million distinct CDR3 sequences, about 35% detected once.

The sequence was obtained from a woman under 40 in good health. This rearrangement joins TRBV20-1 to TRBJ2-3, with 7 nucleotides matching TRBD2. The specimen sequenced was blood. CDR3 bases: TGCAGTGCTAGCGGCTTCTTCTCAGCGGGACCTGGCACAGATACGCAGTATTTT. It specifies CSASGFFSAGPGTDTQYF.